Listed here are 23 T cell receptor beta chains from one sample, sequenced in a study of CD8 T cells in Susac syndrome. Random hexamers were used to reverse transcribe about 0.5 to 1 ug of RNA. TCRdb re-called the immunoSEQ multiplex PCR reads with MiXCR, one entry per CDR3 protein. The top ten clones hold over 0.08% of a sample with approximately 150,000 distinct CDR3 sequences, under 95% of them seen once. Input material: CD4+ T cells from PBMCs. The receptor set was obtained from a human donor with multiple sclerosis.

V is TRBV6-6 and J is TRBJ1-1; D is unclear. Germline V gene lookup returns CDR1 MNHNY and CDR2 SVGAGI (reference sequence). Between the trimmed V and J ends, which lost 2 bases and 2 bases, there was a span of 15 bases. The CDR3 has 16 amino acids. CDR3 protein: CASSYRWIDSNTEAFF. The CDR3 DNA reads TGTGCCAGCAGTTACCGTTGGATCGATAGTAACACTGAAGCTTTCTTT.

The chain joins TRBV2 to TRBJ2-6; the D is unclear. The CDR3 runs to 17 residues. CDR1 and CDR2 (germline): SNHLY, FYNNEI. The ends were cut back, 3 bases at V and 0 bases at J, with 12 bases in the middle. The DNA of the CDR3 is TGTGCCAGCAGTGATCAGGCAGCGCTCTCTGGGGCCAACGTCCTGACTTTC. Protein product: CASSDQAALSGANVLTF. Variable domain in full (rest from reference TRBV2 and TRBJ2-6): EPEVTQTPSHQVTQMGQEVILRCVPISNHLYFYWYRQILGQKVEFLVSFYNNEISEKSEIFDDQFSVERPDGSNFTLKIRSTKLEDSAMYFCASSDQAALSGANVLTFGAGSRLTVL.

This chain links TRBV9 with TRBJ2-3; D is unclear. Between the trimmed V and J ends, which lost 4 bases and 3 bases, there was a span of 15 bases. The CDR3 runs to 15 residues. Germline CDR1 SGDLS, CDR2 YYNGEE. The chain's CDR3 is CASSPRVSLTDTQYF. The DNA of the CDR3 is TGTGCCAGCAGCCCCCGGGTAAGCCTTACAGATACGCAGTATTTT.

This chain's CDR3 is CSATLAGADTQYF. The DNA for the CDR3 is TGCAGTGCTACATTAGCGGGAGCAGATACGCAGTATTTT. The chain couples TRBV20-1 to TRBJ2-3, with 9 bases fitting TRBD2. Losses at the gene ends were 4 bases for V and 4 bases for J; bases not matched to a gene: 3. This CDR3 is built from 13 residues. The germline gives CDR1 DFQATT, CDR2 SNEGSKA (reference sequence).

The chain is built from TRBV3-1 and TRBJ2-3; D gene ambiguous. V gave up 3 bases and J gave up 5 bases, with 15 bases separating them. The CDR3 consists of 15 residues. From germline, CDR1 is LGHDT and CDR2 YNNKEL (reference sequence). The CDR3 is CASSQSRIRLDTQYF. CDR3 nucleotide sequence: TGTGCCAGCAGCCAGAGCCGGATAAGGTTAGATACGCAGTATTTT.

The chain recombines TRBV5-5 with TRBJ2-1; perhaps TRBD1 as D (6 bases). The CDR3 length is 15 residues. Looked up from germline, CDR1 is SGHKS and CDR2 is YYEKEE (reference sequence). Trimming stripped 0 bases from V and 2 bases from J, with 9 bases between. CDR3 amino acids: CASSLAWGPYNEQFF. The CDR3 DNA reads TGTGCCAGCAGCTTGGCGTGGGGGCCCTACAATGAGCAGTTCTTC.

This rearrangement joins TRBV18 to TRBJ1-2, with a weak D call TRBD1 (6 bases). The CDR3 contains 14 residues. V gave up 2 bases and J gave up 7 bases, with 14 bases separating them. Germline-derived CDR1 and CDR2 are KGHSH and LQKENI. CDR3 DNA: TGTGCCAGCTCACCAGGGGACACTCGTCCTGGCTACACCTTC. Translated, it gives CASSPGDTRPGYTF.

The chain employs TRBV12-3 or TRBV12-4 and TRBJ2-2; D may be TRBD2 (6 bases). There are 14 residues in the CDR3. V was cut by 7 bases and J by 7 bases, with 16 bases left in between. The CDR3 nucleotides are TGTGCCAGCACCTCAGGGACTGCGGGCGGGGAGCTGTTTTTT. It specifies CASTSGTAGGELFF.

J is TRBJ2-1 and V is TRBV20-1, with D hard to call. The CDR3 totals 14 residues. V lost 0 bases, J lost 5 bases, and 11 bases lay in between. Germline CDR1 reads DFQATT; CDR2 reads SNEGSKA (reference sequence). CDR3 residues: CSAREYGRDNEQFF. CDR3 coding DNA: TGCAGTGCTAGAGAGTACGGCAGAGACAATGAGCAGTTCTTC.

CDR3: CASSSQRGAGETQYF. The CDR3 DNA reads TGTGCCAGCAGTTCCCAGCGGGGGGCCGGAGAGACCCAGTACTTC. The V and J genes are TRBV6-1 and TRBJ2-5; 9 bases line up with TRBD2. With 5 bases clipped from V and 4 bases from J, the junction kept 8 bases outside the gene matches. This CDR3 has 15 residues. CDR1 MNHNS and CDR2 SASEGT come from the germline V gene.

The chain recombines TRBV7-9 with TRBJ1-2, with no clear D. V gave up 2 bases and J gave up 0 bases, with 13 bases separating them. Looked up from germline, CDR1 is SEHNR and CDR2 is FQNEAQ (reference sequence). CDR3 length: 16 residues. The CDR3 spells CASSLSLAKTNYGYTF. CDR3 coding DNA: TGTGCCAGCAGCTTATCCCTGGCAAAGACTAACTATGGCTACACCTTC.

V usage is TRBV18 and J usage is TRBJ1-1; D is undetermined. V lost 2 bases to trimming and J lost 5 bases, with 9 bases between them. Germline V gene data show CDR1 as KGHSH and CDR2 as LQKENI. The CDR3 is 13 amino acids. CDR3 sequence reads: CASSPGEGTEAFF. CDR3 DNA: TGTGCCAGCTCACCAGGGGAAGGAACTGAAGCTTTCTTT.

CDR3: CSARTLLGAETQYF. The CDR3 DNA reads TGCAGTGCTAGGACCCTCTTGGGGGCAGAGACCCAGTACTTC. V and J are TRBV20-1 and TRBJ2-5; TRBD1 is a possible D gene (6 bases). Germline V gives CDR1 DFQATT, CDR2 SNEGSKA (reference sequence). The CDR3 is made up of 14 amino acids. The ends were cut back, 3 bases at V and 4 bases at J, with 15 bases in the middle.

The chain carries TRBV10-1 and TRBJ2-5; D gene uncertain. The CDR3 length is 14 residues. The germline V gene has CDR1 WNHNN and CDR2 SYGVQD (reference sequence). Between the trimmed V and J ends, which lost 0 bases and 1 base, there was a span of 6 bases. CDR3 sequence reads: CASSESEIQETQYF. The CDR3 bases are TGCGCCAGCAGTGAGTCGGAGATCCAAGAGACCCAGTACTTC.

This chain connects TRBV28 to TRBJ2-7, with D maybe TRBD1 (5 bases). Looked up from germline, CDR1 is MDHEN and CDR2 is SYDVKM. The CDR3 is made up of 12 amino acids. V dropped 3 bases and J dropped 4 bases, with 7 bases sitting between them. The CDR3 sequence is CASSLKGYEQYF. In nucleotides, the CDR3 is TGTGCCAGCAGTTTGAAGGGGTACGAGCAGTACTTC.

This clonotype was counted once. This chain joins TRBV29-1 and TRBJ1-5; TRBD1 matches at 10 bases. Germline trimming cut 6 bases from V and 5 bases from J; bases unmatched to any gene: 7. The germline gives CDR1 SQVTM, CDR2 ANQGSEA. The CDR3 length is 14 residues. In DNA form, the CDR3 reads TGCAGCGTCGCCGGGACAGGGGAGCATCAGCCCCAGCATTTT. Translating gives CSVAGTGEHQPQHF.

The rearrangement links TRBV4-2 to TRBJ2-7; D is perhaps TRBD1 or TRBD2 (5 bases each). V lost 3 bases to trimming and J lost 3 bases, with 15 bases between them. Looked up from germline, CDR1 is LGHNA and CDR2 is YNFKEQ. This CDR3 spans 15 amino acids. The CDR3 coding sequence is TGTGCCAGCAGCCAGGGGGACGGAACCAACTACGAGCAGTACTTC. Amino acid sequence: CASSQGDGTNYEQYF.

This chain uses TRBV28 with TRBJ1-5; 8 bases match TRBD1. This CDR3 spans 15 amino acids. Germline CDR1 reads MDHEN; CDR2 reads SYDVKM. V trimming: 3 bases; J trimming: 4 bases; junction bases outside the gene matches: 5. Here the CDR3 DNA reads TGTGCCAGCAGTTTTACAGGGGGACCTAATCAGCCCCAGCATTTT. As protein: CASSFTGGPNQPQHF.

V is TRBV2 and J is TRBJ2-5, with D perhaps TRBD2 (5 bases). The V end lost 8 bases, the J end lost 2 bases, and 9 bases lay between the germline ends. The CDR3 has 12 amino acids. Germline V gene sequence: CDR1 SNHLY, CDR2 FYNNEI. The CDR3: CASAGSQETQYF. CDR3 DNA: TGTGCCAGCGCGGGCTCACAAGAGACCCAGTACTTC. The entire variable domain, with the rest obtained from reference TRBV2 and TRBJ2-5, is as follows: EPEVTQTPSHQVTQMGQEVILRCVPISNHLYFYWYRQILGQKVEFLVSFYNNEISEKSEIFDDQFSVERPDGSNFTLKIRSTKLEDSAMYFCASAGSQETQYFGPGTRLLVL.

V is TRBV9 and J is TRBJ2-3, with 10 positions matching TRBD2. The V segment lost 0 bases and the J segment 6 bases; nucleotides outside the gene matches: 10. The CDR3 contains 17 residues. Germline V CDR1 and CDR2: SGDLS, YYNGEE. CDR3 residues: CASSVGVSGGAFDTQYF. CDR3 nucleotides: TGTGCCAGCAGCGTAGGCGTCAGCGGGGGGGCATTTGATACGCAGTATTTT.

CDR3 sequence reads: CASSQWDRDQPQHF. The CDR3 DNA reads TGCGCCAGCAGCCAATGGGACAGGGATCAGCCCCAGCATTTT. V gene TRBV4-1 combines with J gene TRBJ1-5; 9 nucleotides agree with TRBD1. CDR1 is MGHRA, CDR2 YSYEKL, per germline. V shed 2 bases, J shed 5 bases, and the junction held 1 base outside the gene matches. The CDR3 is 14 residues long.

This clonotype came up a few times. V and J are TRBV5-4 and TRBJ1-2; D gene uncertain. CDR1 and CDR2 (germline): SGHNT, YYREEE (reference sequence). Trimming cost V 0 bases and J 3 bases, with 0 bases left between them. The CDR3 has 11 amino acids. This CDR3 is CASSLDYGYTF. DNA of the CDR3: TGTGCCAGCAGCTTGGACTATGGCTACACCTTC.

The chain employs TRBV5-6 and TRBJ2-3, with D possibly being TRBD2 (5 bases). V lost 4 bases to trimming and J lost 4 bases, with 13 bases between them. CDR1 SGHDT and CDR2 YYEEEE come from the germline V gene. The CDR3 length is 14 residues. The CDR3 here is CASSPGGIADTQYF. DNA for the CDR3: TGTGCCAGCAGCCCTGGAGGAATTGCAGATACGCAGTATTTT.